This is a list of T cell receptor beta chains from one sample in a study of blood T cell repertoires in COVID-19. Assay used: immunoSEQ multiplex PCR; TCRdb lists only in-frame clones, some missing. Among 150,000 or so clones listed, roughly 87% were seen once. The sequenced sample consisted of peripheral blood. The receptors originated from a woman in her forties or fifties with acute or convalescent COVID-19. Both conserved end residues are part of each CDR3. The order of the fields is clone size, J gene, V gene, D gene, CDR3 DNA, CDR3 protein. The D gene is left open where the match is weak. Not every row has a clone size; where given, it reads once, few, many or a size class.

. | TRBJ2-7 | TRBV29-1 | . | TGCAGCGTGGCCACGTCCTACGAGCAGTACTTC | CSVATSYEQYF
. | TRBJ1-2 | TRBV24-1 | . | TGTGCCACCAGTGATTCAGGGTACCGCGGCTACACCTTC | CATSDSGYRGYTF
. | TRBJ1-5 | TRBV19 | TRBD1 | TGTGCCAGTAGTATCATACAGGGGGGAAATCAGCCCCAGCATTTT | CASSIIQGGNQPQHF
. | TRBJ1-2 | TRBV5-4 | . | TGTGCCAGCAGCTTGCCAGGAGGGGACTATGGCTACACCTTC | CASSLPGGDYGYTF
. | TRBJ1-6 | TRBV5-8 | . | TGTGCCAGCAGCTACAAATATAATTCACCCCTCCACTTT | CASSYKYNSPLHF
many | TRBJ1-2 | TRBV6-5 | TRBD1 | TGTGCCAACTGGGACGGACAGGGTCAAAACTATGGCTACACCTTC | CANWDGQGQNYGYTF
once | TRBJ2-7 | TRBV6-5 | TRBD1 | TGTGCCAGCAGTTCCGGGACAGGGATCTACGAGCAGTACTTC | CASSSGTGIYEQYF
. | TRBJ1-2 | TRBV6-2/TRBV6-3 | TRBD1 | TGTGCCAGCACCCCTCCCCCCCGGGACAGACTATGGAGCTACACCTTC | CASTPPPRDRLWSYTF
. | TRBJ1-4 | TRBV19 | TRBD1 | TGTGCCAGTAGTGTTGGACAGGGGGCGACTAATGAAAAACTGTTTTTT | CASSVGQGATNEKLFF
once | TRBJ1-5 | TRBV3-1/TRBV3-2 | TRBD1 | TGTGCCAGCAGCCAAGATCAGGACAGGGGTCAGCCCCAGCATTTT | CASSQDQDRGQPQHF
. | TRBJ2-3 | TRBV6-2/TRBV6-3 | . | TGTGCCAGCAGTTACAGCCGGGGGGCCGGCACAGATACGCAGTATTTT | CASSYSRGAGTDTQYF
. | TRBJ2-7 | TRBV5-4 | . | TGTGCCAGCAGCCTCTCGTGGGGCGACTCCTACGAGCAGTACTTC | CASSLSWGDSYEQYF
. | TRBJ1-1 | TRBV9 | TRBD1 | TGTGCCAGCAGCAGATGGACAGGGGAGAACACTGAAGCTTTCTTT | CASSRWTGENTEAFF
. | TRBJ1-2 | TRBV12-3/TRBV12-4 | . | TGTGCCAGCAGTTTTAGCTCTTATGGCTACACCTTC | CASSFSSYGYTF
. | TRBJ1-2 | TRBV14 | TRBD1 | TGTGCCAGCAGCCAACTTACAGGGGCGGCCTTCTCTGGCTACACCTTC | CASSQLTGAAFSGYTF
. | TRBJ1-1 | TRBV6-1 | TRBD1 | TGTGCCAGCAGTGAAGCGCAGGGGGGCTGGACTGAAGCTTTCTTT | CASSEAQGGWTEAFF
. | TRBJ1-1 | TRBV5-1 | TRBD1 | TGCGCCAGCAGCTCCGATCCACAGGGGTGGACTGAAGCTTTCTTT | CASSSDPQGWTEAFF
few | TRBJ1-5 | TRBV27 | . | TGTGCCAGCAGTACTATGGGGCAGGGTAACAATCAGCCCCAGCATTTT | CASSTMGQGNNQPQHF
. | TRBJ2-5 | TRBV7-2 | TRBD2 | TGTGCCAGCAGTCCGGGACTAGCGGGGAAAGAGACCCAGTACTTC | CASSPGLAGKETQYF
. | TRBJ2-7 | TRBV20-1 | . | TGCAGTGCTAGTACAGGGCGCTGGTACGAGCAGTACTTC | CSASTGRWYEQYF
. | TRBJ1-2 | TRBV6-5 | TRBD1 | TGTGCCAGCTTCTCCCCGGGACAGGGGGATGGCTACACCTTC | CASFSPGQGDGYTF
. | TRBJ1-5 | TRBV5-1 | . | TGCGCCAGCAGCTTGGACGGTAATCAGCCCCAGCATTTT | CASSLDGNQPQHF
. | TRBJ2-3 | TRBV5-6 | . | TGTGCCAGCAGCTTGGGGGTACAGGATACGCAGTATTTT | CASSLGVQDTQYF
. | TRBJ2-5 | TRBV3-1/TRBV3-2 | TRBD1 | TGTGCCAGCACTTACAGGGGGTGGGAAGAGACCCAGTACTTC | CASTYRGWEETQYF
. | TRBJ1-5 | TRBV19 | TRBD1 | TGTGCCAGTAGTATCACCGGGACAGATCAGCCCCAGCATTTT | CASSITGTDQPQHF
once | TRBJ2-1 | TRBV4-3 | TRBD1 | TGCGCCAGCAGCCAAGAAGGGGGCCAAAGGAATGAGCAGTTCTTC | CASSQEGGQRNEQFF
. | TRBJ1-3 | TRBV11-3 | . | TGTGCCAGCAGCTTTACAGGAAACACCATATATTTT | CASSFTGNTIYF